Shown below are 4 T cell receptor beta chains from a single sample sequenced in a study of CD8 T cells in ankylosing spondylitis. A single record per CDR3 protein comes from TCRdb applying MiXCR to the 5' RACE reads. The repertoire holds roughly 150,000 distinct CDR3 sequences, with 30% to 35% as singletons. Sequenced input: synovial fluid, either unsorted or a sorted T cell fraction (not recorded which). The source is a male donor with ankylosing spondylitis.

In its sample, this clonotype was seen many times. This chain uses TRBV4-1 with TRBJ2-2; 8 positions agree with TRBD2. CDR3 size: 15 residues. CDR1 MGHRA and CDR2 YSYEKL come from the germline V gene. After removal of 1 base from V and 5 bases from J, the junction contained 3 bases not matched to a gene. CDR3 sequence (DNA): TGCGCCAGCAGCCAAGTTTCGGGGGGGACCGGGGAGCTGTTTTTT. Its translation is CASSQVSGGTGELFF.

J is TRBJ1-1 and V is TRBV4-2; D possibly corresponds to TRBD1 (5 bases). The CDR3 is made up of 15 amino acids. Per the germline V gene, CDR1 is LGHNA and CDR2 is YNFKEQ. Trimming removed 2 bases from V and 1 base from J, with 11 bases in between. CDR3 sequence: CASSQLQVRNTEAFF. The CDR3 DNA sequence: TGTGCCAGCAGCCAATTACAGGTGAGGAACACTGAAGCTTTCTTT.

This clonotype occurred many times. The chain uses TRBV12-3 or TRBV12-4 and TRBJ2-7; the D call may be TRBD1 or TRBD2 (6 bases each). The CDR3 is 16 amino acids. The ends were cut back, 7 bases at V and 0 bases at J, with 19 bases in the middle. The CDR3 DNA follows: TGTGCCAGCACTCCCGGGGGCCAGAGGAGCTCCTACGAGCAGTACTTC. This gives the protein CASTPGGQRSSYEQYF.

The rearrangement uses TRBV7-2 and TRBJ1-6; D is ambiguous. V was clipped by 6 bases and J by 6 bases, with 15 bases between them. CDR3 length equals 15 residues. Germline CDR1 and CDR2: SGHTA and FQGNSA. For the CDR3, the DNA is TGTGCCAGCAGTCGGGAGGCCCTGTCTAATTCACCCCTCCACTTT. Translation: CASSREALSNSPLHF.